The TCR beta chain under discussion was sequenced for a study of identifying expanded T cells in peripheral blood. Broader study findings: Clone count variance between approximately two-week samples rose with total template count. Around 1.2 clones differed between technical replicates, versus around 15 and 19 over time.

Some clones are missing from TCRdb's copy, which holds only in-frame ones; the method was immunoSEQ multiplex PCR. The sample gives 50,000 to 70,000 clones, about 89% of which show up once; roughly 4.5% is in the top ten. This clone was observed once. The antigen is not known. Germline CDR1 is SGHAT and CDR2 is FQNNGV. The CDR3 sequence is 15 residues long. V lost 3 bases and J lost 4, with 12 bases in between. Healthy donors had no documented immune events, such as infections, while sampled. The specimen was blood. The sequence was obtained from a person aged 18 to 75 in good health. V usage is TRBV11-2 and J usage is TRBJ2-2; a possible D gene is TRBD1 (5 bases). For the CDR3, the DNA is TGTGCCAGCAGCTTTTCGGACACACTCACCGGGGAGCTGTTTTTT. This codes for CASSFSDTLTGELFF.